The 7 T cell receptor beta chains reported below all come from one sample, sequenced in a study of T cells in Graves' hyperthyroidism and ophthalmopathy. Using RNA transcripts as the source, TCR beta CDR3 regions were amplified. The primer set for the first-round RT-PCR of the TCR CDR3 was HTBI. TCRdb redid the calling of the multiplex PCR reads with MiXCR, one entry per CDR3 protein. The profile covers 560,000 or so distinct CDR3 sequences, with about 20% appearing a single time and about half taken by the ten largest. Material: blood. These receptors all come from a middle-aged man with Graves' ophthalmopathy.

The gene calls are TRBV11-2 and TRBJ1-3; no clear D. Germline values: CDR1 SGHAT, CDR2 FQNNGV. V was cut by 1 base and J by 1 base, with 5 bases left in between. The CDR3 is 14 residues long. The CDR3 bases are TGTGCCAGCAGCTTAGGGTGGTCTGGAAACACCATATATTTT. Protein sequence: CASSLGWSGNTIYF. Full variable domain (remainder filled in from reference TRBV11-2 and TRBJ1-3): EAGVAQSPRYKIIEKRQSVAFWCNPISGHATLYWYQQILGQGPKLLIQFQNNGVVDDSQLPKDRFSAERLKGVDSTLKIQPAKLEDSAVYLCASSLGWSGNTIYFGEGSWLTVV.

A remark on this clonotype: An end of the junction differs from the germline gene, which may be a read error. This chain connects TRBV7-8 to TRBJ2-5; 9 positions agree with TRBD2. The CDR3 has 18 amino acids. Germline CDR1 and CDR2: SGHVS and FQNEAQ. CDR3 region: CASSQAGLAGSPGETQYF. The CDR3 region has the DNA TGCGCCAGCAGCCAAGCGGGGCTAGCGGGGTCCCCGGGAGAGACCCAGTACTTC.

There are many counts of this clonotype. This sequence joins TRBV28 and TRBJ2-7; D may be TRBD2 (6 bases). Germline lookup yields CDR1 MDHEN and CDR2 SYDVKM. The V end lost 1 base, the J end lost 7 bases, and 17 bases lay between the germline ends. This CDR3 is built from 15 residues. For the CDR3, the DNA is TGTGCCAGCAGTTTATTGACTAGGAGGATTCAGGAGCAGTACTTC. Protein product: CASSLLTRRIQEQYF.

The chain recombines TRBV5-1 with TRBJ2-1; TRBD1 aligns across 9 bases. The CDR3 is made up of 15 amino acids. Germline loops: CDR1 SGHRS, CDR2 YFSETQ. The V gene end was trimmed by 3 bases and the J gene end by 6 bases; junction bases not matched to a gene: 7. CDR3 in amino acids: CASSSGTGLSNEQFF. The CDR3 DNA reads as TGCGCCAGCAGCTCCGGGACAGGGCTAAGCAATGAGCAGTTCTTC. The whole variable domain, filled in from reference TRBV5-1 and TRBJ2-1, reads KAGVTQTPRYLIKTRGQQVTLSCSPISGHRSVSWYQQTPGQGLQFLFEYFSETQRNKGNFPGRFSGRQFSNSRSEMNVSTLELGDSALYLCASSSGTGLSNEQFFGPGTRLTVL.

This clonotype was recorded a few times. The rearrangement joins TRBV3-1 to TRBJ2-3, with 15 bases aligning to TRBD2. Looked up from germline, CDR1 is LGHDT and CDR2 is YNNKEL (reference sequence). CDR3 length: 20 residues. Losses at the gene ends were 2 bases for V and 0 bases for J; bases not matched to a gene: 9. This CDR3 reads CASSQFRTSGRVSSTDTQYF. The CDR3 DNA sequence: TGTGCCAGCAGCCAATTCCGGACTAGCGGGAGGGTTTCTAGCACAGATACGCAGTATTTT.

The rearrangement joins TRBV7-2 to TRBJ2-2, with TRBD2 matching over 8 bases. Trimming took 5 bases from V and 6 from J; bases not matched to a gene: 11. Per germline, CDR1 SGHTA and CDR2 FQGNSA. The CDR3 runs to 16 residues. For the CDR3, the DNA is TGTGCCAGCAGCGGGCCCATAGCAGCGGGGGCCGGGGAGCTGTTTTTT. It is translated as CASSGPIAAGAGELFF. The variable domain in full, with the rest retrieved from reference TRBV7-2 and TRBJ2-2, is GAGVSQSPSNKVTEKGKDVELRCDPISGHTALYWYRQSLGQGLEFLIYFQGNSAPDKSGLPSDRFSAERTGGSVSTLTIQRTQQEDSAVYLCASSGPIAAGAGELFFGEGSRLTVL.

This clonotype was seen a few times. The V call is TRBV19, the J call TRBJ1-1; 7 bases are shared with TRBD1. Trimming removed 6 bases from V and 4 bases from J; junction bases left unmatched: 8. This CDR3 is 14 amino acids long. Germline V gene data show CDR1 as LNHDA and CDR2 as SQIVND (reference sequence). The CDR3 loop is CASRGQTPFTEAFF. Written as DNA, the CDR3 is TGTGCCAGTAGGGGACAGACACCGTTCACTGAAGCTTTCTTT. The whole variable domain, filled in from reference TRBV19 and TRBJ1-1, reads DGGITQSPKYLFRKEGQNVTLSCEQNLNHDAMYWYRQDPGQGLRLIYYSQIVNDFQKGDIAEGYSVSREKKESFPLTVTSAQKNPTAFYLCASRGQTPFTEAFFGQGTRLTVV.